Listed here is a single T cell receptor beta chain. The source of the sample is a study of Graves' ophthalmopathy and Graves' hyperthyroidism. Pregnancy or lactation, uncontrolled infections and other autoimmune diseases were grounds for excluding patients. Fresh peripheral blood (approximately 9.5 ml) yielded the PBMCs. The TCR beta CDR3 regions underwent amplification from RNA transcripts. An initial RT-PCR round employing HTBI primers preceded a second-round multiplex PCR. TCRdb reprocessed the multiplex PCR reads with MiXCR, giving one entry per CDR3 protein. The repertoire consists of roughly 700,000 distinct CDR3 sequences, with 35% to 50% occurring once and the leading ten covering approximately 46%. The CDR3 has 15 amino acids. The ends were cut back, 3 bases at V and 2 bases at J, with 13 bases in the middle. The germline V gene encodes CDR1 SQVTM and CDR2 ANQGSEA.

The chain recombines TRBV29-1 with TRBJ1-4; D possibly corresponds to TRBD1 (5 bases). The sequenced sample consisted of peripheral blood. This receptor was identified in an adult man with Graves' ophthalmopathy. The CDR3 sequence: CSVELGGETNEKLFF. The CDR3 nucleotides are TGCAGCGTTGAGTTAGGAGGGGAGACTAATGAAAAACTGTTTTTT. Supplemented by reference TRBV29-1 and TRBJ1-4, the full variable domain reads SAVISQKPSRDICQRGTSLTIQCQVDSQVTMMFWYRQQPGQSLTLIATANQGSEATYESGFVIDKFPISRPNLTFSTLTVSNMSPEDSSIYLCSVELGGETNEKLFFGSGTQLSVL.